The source of this T cell receptor (beta chain) is a study of T cell responses to AZD1222 COVID-19 vaccine. The table came from immunoSEQ multiplex PCR; TCRdb's copy has only in-frame clones and leaves some out. The sample records some 180,000 clones, around 90% being singletons. The CDR3 has 17 residues. Trimming removed 0 bases from V and 1 base from J, with 12 bases in between. CDR1 is SGHNT and CDR2 is YENEEA in the germline V gene. The chain links TRBV11-3 to TRBJ2-2; D gene unclear. Specimen: peripheral blood, collected 28 days after the second AZD1222 dose. This clonotype was sampled from an adult who received the AZD1222 COVID-19 vaccine. The CDR3 DNA reads as TGTGCCAGCAGCTTAGATCGTCTGGGTCAGAACACCGGGGAGCTGTTTTTT. Translated, it gives CASSLDRLGQNTGELFF.